Each of the 6 T cell receptor beta chains below was sequenced from the same sample in a study of T cell responses to AZD1222 COVID-19 vaccine. This table comes from immunoSEQ multiplex PCR, and its TCRdb copy is limited to in-frame clones, with some not included. This repertoire shows about 180,000 clones, approximately 90% found once; its top ten account for approximately 26%. The sample was peripheral blood, taken 28 days after the second AZD1222 dose. The receptor source for this set is an adult who received the AZD1222 COVID-19 vaccine.

This clone was seen many times. The chain has TRBV19 and TRBJ2-1; TRBD1 aligns across 10 bases. Germline assignment: CDR1 LNHDA and CDR2 SQIVND (reference sequence). Losses at the gene ends were 5 bases for V and 6 bases for J; bases not matched to a gene: 7. There are 15 residues in the CDR3. The CDR3 DNA follows: TGTGCCAGTAGTTGGGGGACAGGGGCCTCCAATGAGCAGTTCTTC. Its translation is CASSWGTGASNEQFF.

The V call is TRBV9, the J call TRBJ2-1; D is possibly TRBD1 (5 bases). The CDR3 length is 15 residues. The germline gives CDR1 SGDLS, CDR2 YYNGEE. The germline V and J ends were trimmed by 3 bases and 4 bases, with 14 bases remaining between them. CDR3 residues: CASSAQVQAYNEQFF. Written as DNA, the CDR3 is TGTGCCAGCAGCGCACAGGTACAAGCGTACAATGAGCAGTTCTTC.

This clone appeared a single time. J is TRBJ2-1 and V is TRBV30; 8 bases agree with TRBD2. The V gene's germline CDR1 is GTSNPN and CDR2 SVGIG (reference sequence). The CDR3 totals 14 residues. After removal of 7 bases from V and 3 bases from J, the junction contained 8 bases not matched to a gene. CDR3 amino acids: CALIAGSFYNEQFF. The CDR3 DNA reads TGTGCCTTGATAGCGGGGTCCTTCTACAATGAGCAGTTCTTC.

The table lists this clone with a few counts. This chain uses TRBV27 with TRBJ1-4; possible D gene TRBD1, 6 bases. This CDR3 is 15 amino acids long. Germline loops: CDR1 MNHEY, CDR2 SMNVEV (reference sequence). V shed 8 bases and J shed 10 bases, with 23 bases lying between them. In DNA form, the CDR3 reads TGTGCCAGCTTGGGCGGGGGCAGGGCCGGGGGAAAACTGTTTTTT. Translated: CASLGGGRAGGKLFF.

The chain carries TRBV3-1 (or the pseudogene TRBV3-2) and TRBJ2-7, with 13 positions matching TRBD2. V trimming: 3 bases; J trimming: 2 bases; junction bases outside the gene matches: 4. The CDR3 loop spans 16 amino acids. Germline V CDR1 and CDR2: LGHDT, YNNKEL (reference sequence). The CDR3 protein is CASSQGLAGSAYEQYF. The CDR3 DNA is TGTGCCAGCAGCCAGGGACTAGCGGGGTCAGCCTACGAGCAGTACTTC.

A few counts support this clone. This chain joins TRBV2 and TRBJ1-1; 7 bases fit TRBD1. The CDR3 length is 12 residues. The V segment lost 6 bases and the J segment 5 bases; nucleotides outside the gene matches: 3. Germline V gene sequence: CDR1 SNHLY, CDR2 FYNNEI. The CDR3 DNA sequence: TGTGCCAGCAGCCGACAGGGAACTGAAGCTTTCTTT. This gives the protein CASSRQGTEAFF.